A selection of T cell receptor beta chains follows, all from one sample in a study of OX40 agonist ivuxolimab in advanced cancers. Clones were sequenced by immunoSEQ multiplex PCR, and TCRdb holds only the in-frame ones, with some missing. The data hold around 53,000 clones, with roughly 84% observed a single time. The sequences come from CD4+ or CD8+ T cells sorted from blood, collected in a trial of the OX40 agonist ivuxolimab. The receptor set was obtained from an adult with an advanced solid tumor such as melanoma, head and neck, liver or kidney cancer. CDR3s include the opening cysteine and the closing phenylalanine or tryptophan. The D gene is left open where the match is weak. Size is omitted from some rows. Given values are once, few, many or a class for expanded clones.

abundance	v_gene	j_gene	d_gene	CDR3aa	CDR3nt
-	TRBV19	TRBJ2-1	-	CASSISYSSYNEQFF	TGTGCCAGTAGTATTAGCTATAGCTCCTACAATGAGCAGTTCTTC
-	TRBV28	TRBJ1-2	TRBD1	CASGGQGYGYTF	TGTGCCAGCGGAGGACAGGGCTATGGCTACACCTTC
once	TRBV2	TRBJ1-2	-	CASRRSFRLYRYTF	TGTGCCAGCAGAAGATCCTTCCGACTTTATCGCTACACCTTC
-	TRBV6-5	TRBJ2-5	-	CASSYGTPAGGQYF	TGTGCCAGCAGTTACGGGACACCCGCTGGGGGCCAGTACTTC
-	TRBV21-1	TRBJ2-7	-	CASSKVGQNYSYEQYF	TGTGCCAGCAGCAAAGTAGGGCAGAACTACTCCTACGAGCAGTACTTC
-	TRBV5-4	TRBJ2-3	-	CASSLRDASTDTQYF	TGTGCCAGCAGCTTGCGGGACGCGAGCACAGATACGCAGTATTTT
-	TRBV28	TRBJ2-1	TRBD2	CASSLWRELGISYNEQFF	TGTGCCAGCAGTTTATGGCGGGAGTTGGGGATCTCCTACAATGAGCAGTTCTTC
-	TRBV7-9	TRBJ1-2	TRBD1	CASSSHSDRGRIYGYTF	TGTGCCAGCAGCTCCCACTCGGACAGGGGGCGCATCTATGGCTACACCTTC
few	TRBV10-3	TRBJ1-1	-	CAVREMNTEAFF	TGTGCCGTGAGGGAAATGAACACTGAAGCTTTCTTT
-	TRBV2	TRBJ1-6	TRBD1	CASRPTGEHSPLHF	TGTGCCAGCAGGCCGACAGGGGAACATTCACCCCTCCACTTT
few	TRBV25-1	TRBJ2-5	TRBD2	CASSEISGSSETQYF	TGTGCCAGCAGTGAGATTAGCGGGAGTTCAGAGACCCAGTACTTC
-	TRBV6-6	TRBJ1-2	-	CASSSPGDTNYGYTF	TGTGCCAGCAGCTCCCCAGGGGACACTAACTATGGCTACACCTTC
-	TRBV27	TRBJ2-7	TRBD1	CASSLTGQSYEQYF	TGTGCCAGCAGTCTAACGGGACAGAGCTACGAGCAGTACTTC
once	TRBV10-2	TRBJ1-2	-	CASRLQGPFEGYTF	TGCGCCAGCAGGCTACAGGGCCCCTTTGAGGGCTACACCTTC
-	TRBV7-9	TRBJ1-5	-	CASSRMDQPQHF	TGTGCCAGCTCAAGGATGGATCAGCCCCAGCATTTT
-	TRBV5-6	TRBJ1-2	TRBD1	CASSLVGQGENYGYTF	TGTGCCAGCAGCTTGGTCGGGCAGGGGGAAAACTATGGCTACACCTTC
few	TRBV6-4	TRBJ2-2	-	CASKTGESNTGELFF	TGTGCCAGCAAAACGGGAGAGAGTAACACCGGGGAGCTGTTTTTT
-	TRBV27	TRBJ2-7	-	CASSPPASANRYEQYF	TGTGCCAGCAGTCCTCCAGCTAGCGCGAACCGGTACGAGCAGTACTTC
few	TRBV19	TRBJ1-4	-	CASSLKTGSIEKLFF	TGTGCCAGTAGTCTCAAGACAGGCAGTATTGAAAAACTGTTTTTT
-	TRBV19	TRBJ2-7	-	CASRLASSSYEQYF	TGTGCCAGTAGGCTAGCGTCGAGCTCCTACGAGCAGTACTTC
-	TRBV6-1	TRBJ2-3	TRBD2	CASVRASGGEDTQYF	TGTGCCAGCGTAAGGGCTAGCGGGGGGGAGGATACGCAGTATTTT
-	TRBV6-6	TRBJ1-1	-	CASTLSLREAFF	TGTGCCAGCACTCTTAGTCTACGAGAAGCTTTCTTT
-	TRBV19	TRBJ2-6	-	CASARGSGANVLTF	TGTGCCAGTGCCAGGGGTTCTGGGGCCAACGTCCTGACTTTC
-	TRBV4-2	TRBJ2-7	TRBD1	CASSRDRGSGPLPYEQYF	TGTGCCAGCAGTCGCGACAGGGGCTCGGGGCCACTCCCCTACGAGCAGTACTTC
-	TRBV6-1	TRBJ1-1	-	CASSRNEAFF	TGTGCCAGCAGCAGAAATGAAGCTTTCTTT
-	TRBV9	TRBJ2-1	TRBD1	CASSAGTGSGGQFF	TGTGCCAGCAGCGCCGGGACAGGGTCTGGAGGGCAGTTCTTC
-	TRBV6-1	TRBJ2-2	TRBD2	CASSVSSGHTGELFF	TGTGCCAGCAGTGTCTCTAGCGGGCACACCGGGGAGCTGTTTTTT
-	TRBV7-2	TRBJ2-1	-	CASSLGNRVNEQFF	TGTGCCAGCAGCTTAGGGAACAGGGTGAATGAGCAGTTCTTC
-	TRBV2	TRBJ1-2	-	CASSFTGDGYTF	TGTGCCAGCAGTTTCACCGGGGATGGCTACACCTTC
few	TRBV2	TRBJ2-1	TRBD2	CASSEFGLAGEQFF	TGTGCCAGCAGTGAATTCGGACTAGCGGGCGAGCAGTTCTTC
-	TRBV5-1	TRBJ2-3	TRBD1	CASSSSGQRTDTQYF	TGCGCCAGCAGCTCCTCGGGACAGCGCACAGATACGCAGTATTTT
-	TRBV9	TRBJ2-5	TRBD2	CASSTRASGGGETQYF	TGTGCCAGCAGCACCCGTGCTAGCGGGGGGGGAGAGACCCAGTACTTC
-	TRBV18	TRBJ2-7	TRBD1	CASSQERRQGAMGEQYF	TGTGCCAGCTCACAAGAAAGGCGACAGGGGGCGATGGGCGAGCAGTACTTC
-	TRBV6-5	TRBJ1-5	-	CASRGANQPQHF	TGTGCCAGCAGAGGGGCCAATCAGCCCCAGCATTTT